These T cell receptor beta chains were read from a single sample in a study of blood T cell repertoires in COVID-19. Sequencing was performed with immunoSEQ multiplex PCR; in TCRdb, only in-frame clones are kept and a portion is missing. The sample carries about 330,000 clones, about 92% recorded once. Sample: PBMCs or T cells enriched from blood (not recorded which). The receptor source for this set is a woman aged 25-40 years who had recovered from COVID-19. Each CDR3 is given with its conserved first and last residue.

TRBJ1-2,TRBV6-5,CASSSAGLISYGYTF
TRBJ2-5,TRBV18,CASSPPGGETQYF
TRBJ1-2,TRBV18,CASSPALGPNYGYTF
TRBJ2-4,TRBV7-8,CASSFGSGILAKNIQYF
TRBJ1-4,TRBV4-1,CASSQESSTNEKLFF
TRBJ1-1,TRBV30,CAWSTGSFKTEAFF
TRBJ2-3,TRBV28,CASRAWTGSTDTQYF
TRBJ2-2,TRBV25-1,CASSPGQEQPPNTGELFF
TRBJ1-2,TRBV19,CASSIGNNLDGYTF
TRBJ2-3,TRBV9,CASEALAREITDTQYF
TRBJ1-1,TRBV20-1,CSASPPGTEAFF
TRBJ1-1,TRBV7-9,CASFLGHEAFF
TRBJ2-2,TRBV7-2,CASSFQGETGELFF
TRBJ2-5,TRBV14,CASSQDQQGRETQYF
TRBJ1-4,TRBV28,CASSLERGGLNEKLFF